Listed below are T cell receptor beta chains from one sample, sequenced in a study of STAT5B mutations in CD4+ large granular lymphocyte leukemia. Clones were sequenced by immunoSEQ multiplex PCR, and TCRdb holds only the in-frame ones, with some missing. The sample comprises under 35,000 clones, 65% to 70% of which are singletons, and 1.5% to 2% rests with the top ten. Sequenced sample: CD4+ T cells from blood buffy coats. The receptors here all came from a human donor in good health. Both conserved end residues are part of each CDR3. The D gene is left open where the match is weak. Size values are once, few and many counts, or a class for expanded clones, and some rows have none.

V gene: TRBV6-6
D gene: .
J gene: TRBJ1-2
clone size: .
CDR3 protein: CASSYRQNYTF
CDR3 DNA: TGTGCCAGCAGTTACAGACAGAACTACACCTTC

V gene: TRBV5-1
D gene: .
J gene: TRBJ1-3
clone size: few
CDR3 protein: CASSARVDSGNTIYF
CDR3 DNA: TGCGCCAGCAGCGCCCGTGTGGACTCTGGAAACACCATATATTTT

V gene: TRBV9
D gene: TRBD2
J gene: TRBJ2-7
clone size: .
CDR3 protein: CASSVAGGGSYEQYF
CDR3 DNA: TGTGCCAGCAGCGTAGCCGGGGGGGGGTCCTACGAGCAGTACTTC

V gene: TRBV12-5
D gene: TRBD1
J gene: TRBJ2-7
clone size: .
CDR3 protein: CASGRDRNYEQYF
CDR3 DNA: TGTGCTAGTGGTCGGGACAGAAACTACGAGCAGTACTTC

V gene: TRBV28
D gene: .
J gene: TRBJ2-5
clone size: .
CDR3 protein: CASSSYRMRETQYF
CDR3 DNA: TGTGCCAGCAGTTCCTACAGGATGAGGGAGACCCAGTACTTC

V gene: TRBV1
D gene: .
J gene: TRBJ2-5
clone size: .
CDR3 protein: CTSSQDQLVGAIQETQYF
CDR3 DNA: TGCACCAGCAGCCAAGATCAGTTAGTAGGGGCAATCCAAGAGACCCAGTACTTC

V gene: TRBV7-9
D gene: TRBD1
J gene: TRBJ2-5
clone size: .
CDR3 protein: CASSLSGQVQETQYF
CDR3 DNA: TGTGCCAGCAGCTTAAGCGGACAGGTCCAAGAGACCCAGTACTTC

V gene: TRBV7-9
D gene: TRBD1
J gene: TRBJ1-2
clone size: .
CDR3 protein: CASSERTGGHGYTF
CDR3 DNA: TGTGCCAGCAGCGAACGGACAGGGGGGCATGGCTACACCTTC

V gene: TRBV7-2
D gene: TRBD1
J gene: TRBJ2-1
clone size: .
CDR3 protein: CASSLIGGHGVEQFF
CDR3 DNA: TGTGCCAGCAGCTTAATAGGGGGCCATGGGGTTGAGCAGTTCTTC

V gene: TRBV7-9
D gene: .
J gene: TRBJ2-1
clone size: .
CDR3 protein: CASSLAYSREQFF
CDR3 DNA: TGTGCCAGCAGCTTAGCTTACAGTCGAGAGCAGTTCTTC

V gene: TRBV18
D gene: TRBD1
J gene: TRBJ1-2
clone size: few
CDR3 protein: CASSPGQGSYGYTF
CDR3 DNA: TGTGCCAGCTCACCCGGACAGGGATCCTATGGCTACACCTTC

V gene: TRBV2
D gene: .
J gene: TRBJ2-6
clone size: .
CDR3 protein: CASGYSGANVLTF
CDR3 DNA: TGTGCCAGCGGGTACTCTGGGGCCAACGTCCTGACTTTC

V gene: TRBV7-2
D gene: .
J gene: TRBJ2-7
clone size: .
CDR3 protein: CASSLETGPHEQYF
CDR3 DNA: TGTGCCAGCAGCCTAGAGACAGGTCCCCACGAGCAGTACTTC

V gene: TRBV5-1
D gene: TRBD1
J gene: TRBJ2-3
clone size: .
CDR3 protein: CASSNSGGPTDTQYF
CDR3 DNA: TGCGCCAGCTCTAATTCAGGGGGCCCCACAGATACGCAGTATTTT

V gene: TRBV13
D gene: TRBD1
J gene: TRBJ1-1
clone size: .
CDR3 protein: CASSATGGRTEAFF
CDR3 DNA: TGTGCCAGCAGCGCGACAGGGGGCCGGACTGAAGCTTTCTTT

V gene: TRBV6-5
D gene: .
J gene: TRBJ1-4
clone size: few
CDR3 protein: CASSYSDRNEKLFF
CDR3 DNA: TGTGCCAGCAGTTACTCCGACAGGAATGAAAAACTGTTTTTT

V gene: TRBV27
D gene: .
J gene: TRBJ1-6
clone size: few
CDR3 protein: CASSLANYNSPLHF
CDR3 DNA: TGTGCCAGCAGTTTAGCCAACTATAATTCACCCCTCCACTTT

V gene: TRBV5-6
D gene: TRBD2
J gene: TRBJ2-3
clone size: .
CDR3 protein: CASSFPWGGADTQYF
CDR3 DNA: TGTGCCAGCAGCTTTCCCTGGGGGGGGGCAGATACGCAGTATTTT

V gene: TRBV6-6
D gene: .
J gene: TRBJ1-2
clone size: .
CDR3 protein: CASTKGVGGAYGYTF
CDR3 DNA: TGTGCCAGCACTAAGGGGGTCGGGGGAGCCTATGGCTACACCTTC

V gene: TRBV2
D gene: TRBD1
J gene: TRBJ1-2
clone size: .
CDR3 protein: CASSGQGIRGYTF
CDR3 DNA: TGTGCCAGCAGTGGACAGGGGATTCGTGGCTACACCTTC

V gene: TRBV9
D gene: TRBD1
J gene: TRBJ1-4
clone size: .
CDR3 protein: CASSPGDRVFEKLFF
CDR3 DNA: TGTGCCAGCAGCCCCGGGGACAGGGTTTTTGAAAAACTGTTTTTT

V gene: TRBV6-6
D gene: .
J gene: TRBJ1-2
clone size: .
CDR3 protein: CASTSSGAAPNYGYTF
CDR3 DNA: TGTGCCAGCACGAGCTCGGGTGCGGCCCCTAACTATGGCTACACCTTC

V gene: TRBV18
D gene: .
J gene: TRBJ2-7
clone size: .
CDR3 protein: CASSIDRTYEQYF
CDR3 DNA: TGTGCCAGCTCGATCGACAGAACCTACGAGCAGTACTTC

V gene: TRBV27
D gene: TRBD1
J gene: TRBJ2-7
clone size: .
CDR3 protein: CASSLIGTGAYEQYF
CDR3 DNA: TGTGCCAGCAGTTTAATTGGGACAGGCGCCTACGAGCAGTACTTC

V gene: TRBV15
D gene: .
J gene: TRBJ1-2
clone size: few
CDR3 protein: CATRPSADTIYGYTF
CDR3 DNA: TGTGCCACCAGACCTTCGGCAGATACTATCTATGGCTACACCTTC

V gene: TRBV6-1
D gene: .
J gene: TRBJ2-7
clone size: .
CDR3 protein: CASSIQDREASEQYF
CDR3 DNA: TGTGCCAGCAGTATCCAAGACAGGGAGGCGAGCGAGCAGTACTTC

V gene: TRBV29-1
D gene: TRBD1
J gene: TRBJ2-3
clone size: once
CDR3 protein: CSVDGQGKDTQYF
CDR3 DNA: TGCAGCGTAGACGGACAGGGGAAAGATACGCAGTATTTT

V gene: TRBV12-5
D gene: TRBD2
J gene: TRBJ2-7
clone size: .
CDR3 protein: CASGLAYFAGGSYEQYF
CDR3 DNA: TGTGCTAGTGGTTTGGCCTACTTCGCGGGGGGATCCTACGAGCAGTACTTC

V gene: TRBV7-9
D gene: .
J gene: TRBJ2-1
clone size: .
CDR3 protein: CASEGRAYNEQFF
CDR3 DNA: TGTGCCAGCGAGGGCAGGGCTTACAATGAGCAGTTCTTC

V gene: TRBV6-6
D gene: .
J gene: TRBJ2-2
clone size: .
CDR3 protein: CATFWTTTGELFF
CDR3 DNA: TGTGCCACCTTTTGGACCACCACCGGGGAGCTGTTTTTT

V gene: TRBV7-9
D gene: TRBD2
J gene: TRBJ2-5
clone size: .
CDR3 protein: CASSLTPSGGQTQYF
CDR3 DNA: TGTGCCAGCAGCTTAACTCCTAGCGGGGGGCAGACCCAGTACTTC

V gene: TRBV7-9
D gene: .
J gene: TRBJ1-5
clone size: .
CDR3 protein: CASSTGGAGQPQHF
CDR3 DNA: TGTGCCAGTTCCACGGGGGGGGCAGGGCAGCCCCAGCATTTT

V gene: TRBV7-2
D gene: .
J gene: TRBJ1-2
clone size: .
CDR3 protein: CASSLPGTYGYTF
CDR3 DNA: TGTGCCAGCAGCTTGCCAGGGACCTATGGCTACACCTTC

V gene: TRBV10-3
D gene: TRBD1
J gene: TRBJ2-7
clone size: few
CDR3 protein: CAIQGATYEQYF
CDR3 DNA: TGTGCCATACAGGGGGCTACCTACGAGCAGTACTTC

V gene: TRBV10-2
D gene: .
J gene: TRBJ2-7
clone size: .
CDR3 protein: CAGGRGQGYEQYF
CDR3 DNA: TGCGCCGGCGGGAGGGGACAGGGCTACGAGCAGTACTTC

V gene: TRBV28
D gene: TRBD1
J gene: TRBJ2-4
clone size: .
CDR3 protein: CASSPPGQGAAKNIQYF
CDR3 DNA: TGTGCCAGCAGCCCCCCTGGACAGGGCGCAGCCAAAAACATTCAGTACTTC

V gene: TRBV28
D gene: .
J gene: TRBJ1-2
clone size: .
CDR3 protein: CASSSPAQTSF
CDR3 DNA: TGTGCCAGCAGTTCACCGGCTCAGACCAGCTTC

V gene: TRBV6-1
D gene: TRBD1
J gene: TRBJ1-5
clone size: .
CDR3 protein: CASRETGGEHF
CDR3 DNA: TGTGCCTCCCGGGAGACAGGGGGAGAGCATTTT

V gene: TRBV4-1
D gene: TRBD1
J gene: TRBJ1-3
clone size: .
CDR3 protein: CASAHRGASRSGNTIYF
CDR3 DNA: TGCGCCAGCGCACACAGGGGGGCTTCCCGTTCTGGAAACACCATATATTTT

V gene: TRBV10-1
D gene: .
J gene: TRBJ2-3
clone size: .
CDR3 protein: CASSETVGGSPGDTQYF
CDR3 DNA: TGCGCCAGCAGTGAGACCGTGGGGGGTAGCCCGGGGGATACGCAGTATTTT

V gene: TRBV27
D gene: .
J gene: TRBJ1-2
clone size: .
CDR3 protein: CASSKRIPNYGYTF
CDR3 DNA: TGTGCCAGCAGTAAGCGTATACCTAACTATGGCTACACCTTC

V gene: TRBV7-8
D gene: TRBD2
J gene: TRBJ2-2
clone size: .
CDR3 protein: CASSLAAGGTGELFF
CDR3 DNA: TGTGCCAGCAGCTTAGCTGCGGGGGGCACCGGGGAGCTGTTTTTT

V gene: TRBV7-9
D gene: .
J gene: TRBJ1-2
clone size: .
CDR3 protein: CASSLGSWNSNYGYTF
CDR3 DNA: TGTGCCAGCAGCTTAGGGTCCTGGAACTCTAACTATGGCTACACCTTC

V gene: TRBV7-9
D gene: .
J gene: TRBJ1-1
clone size: few
CDR3 protein: CASSFSDQGTEAFF
CDR3 DNA: TGTGCCAGCAGCTTTTCTGACCAGGGCACTGAAGCTTTCTTT

V gene: TRBV11-1
D gene: .
J gene: TRBJ1-1
clone size: .
CDR3 protein: CASSLVRGTNTEAFF
CDR3 DNA: TGTGCCAGCAGCTTAGTGAGGGGTACCAACACTGAAGCTTTCTTT

V gene: TRBV19
D gene: .
J gene: TRBJ2-3
clone size: .
CDR3 protein: CASSRDSASTDTQYF
CDR3 DNA: TGTGCCAGTAGCCGTGATTCCGCTAGCACAGATACGCAGTATTTT

V gene: TRBV6-6
D gene: TRBD1
J gene: TRBJ1-2
clone size: .
CDR3 protein: CASNRGQDRYGYTF
CDR3 DNA: TGTGCCAGCAATCGAGGACAGGATCGCTATGGCTACACCTTC